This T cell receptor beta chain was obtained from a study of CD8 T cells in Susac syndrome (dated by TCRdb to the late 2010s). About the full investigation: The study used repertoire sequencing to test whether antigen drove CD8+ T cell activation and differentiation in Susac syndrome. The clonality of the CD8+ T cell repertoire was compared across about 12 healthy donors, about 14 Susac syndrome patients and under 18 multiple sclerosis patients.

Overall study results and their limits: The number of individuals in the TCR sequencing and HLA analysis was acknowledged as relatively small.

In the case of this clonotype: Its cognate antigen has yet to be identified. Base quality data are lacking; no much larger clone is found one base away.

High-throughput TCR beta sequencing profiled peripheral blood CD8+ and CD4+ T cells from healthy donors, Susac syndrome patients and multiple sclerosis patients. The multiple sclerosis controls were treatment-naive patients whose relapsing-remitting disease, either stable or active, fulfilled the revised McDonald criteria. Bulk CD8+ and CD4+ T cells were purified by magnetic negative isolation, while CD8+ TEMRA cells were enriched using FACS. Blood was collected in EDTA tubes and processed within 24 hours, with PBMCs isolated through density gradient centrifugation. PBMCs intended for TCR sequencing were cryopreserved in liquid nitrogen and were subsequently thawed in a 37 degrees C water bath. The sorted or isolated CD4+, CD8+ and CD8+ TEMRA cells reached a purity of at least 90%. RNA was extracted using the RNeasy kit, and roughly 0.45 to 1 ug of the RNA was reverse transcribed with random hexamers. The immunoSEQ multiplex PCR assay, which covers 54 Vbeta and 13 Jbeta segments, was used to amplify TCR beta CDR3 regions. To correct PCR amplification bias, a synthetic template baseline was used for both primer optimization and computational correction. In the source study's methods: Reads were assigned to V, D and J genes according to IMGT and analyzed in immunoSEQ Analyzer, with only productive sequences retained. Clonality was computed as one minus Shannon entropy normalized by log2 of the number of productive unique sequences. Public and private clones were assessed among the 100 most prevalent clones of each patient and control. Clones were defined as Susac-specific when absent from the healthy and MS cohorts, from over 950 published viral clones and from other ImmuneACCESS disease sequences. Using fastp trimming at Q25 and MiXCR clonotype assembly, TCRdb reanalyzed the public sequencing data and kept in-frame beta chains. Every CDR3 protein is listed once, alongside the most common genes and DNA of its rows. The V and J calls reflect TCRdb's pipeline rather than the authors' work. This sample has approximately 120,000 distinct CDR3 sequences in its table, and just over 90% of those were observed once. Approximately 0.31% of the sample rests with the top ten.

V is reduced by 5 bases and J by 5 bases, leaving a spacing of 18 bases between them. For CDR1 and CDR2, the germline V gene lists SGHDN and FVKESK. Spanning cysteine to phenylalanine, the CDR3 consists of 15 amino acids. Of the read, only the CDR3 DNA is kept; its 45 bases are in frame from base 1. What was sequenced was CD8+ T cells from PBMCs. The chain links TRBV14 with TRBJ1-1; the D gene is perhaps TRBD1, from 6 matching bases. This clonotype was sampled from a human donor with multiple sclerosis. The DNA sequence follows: TGTGCCAGCAGCAGCCCTCGATCAGGGGATACTGAAGCTTTCTTT. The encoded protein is CASSSPRSGDTEAFF.